A selection of T cell receptor beta chains follows, all from one sample in a study of long-term antiretroviral therapy in people with HIV. The table came from immunoSEQ multiplex PCR; TCRdb's copy has only in-frame clones and leaves some out. The sample has 38,000 or so clones, roughly 76% seen once; the top ten hold 5.2%. Sample: unsorted PBMCs, taken 1.5 years after starting antiretroviral therapy. These receptors came from a man younger than 35 with HIV. Both conserved end residues are part of each CDR3. D genes are given only for firm matches. Size is omitted from some rows. Given values are once, few, many or a class for expanded clones.

TRBJ2-7	TRBD2	-	TRBV9	14	CASSVAGGRYEQYF	TGTGCCAGCAGCGTAGCGGGAGGCCGCTACGAGCAGTACTTC
TRBJ2-7	-	-	TRBV25-1	13	CASSGGALYEQYF	TGTGCCAGCAGTGGAGGGGCTTTGTACGAGCAGTACTTC
TRBJ1-2	-	-	TRBV28	15	CASSLRRQTDYGYTF	TGTGCCAGCAGTTTAAGGCGACAGACAGACTATGGCTACACCTTC
TRBJ2-1	-	-	TRBV6-1	15	CASKGEMVGTSEQFF	TGTGCCAGCAAGGGGGAGATGGTGGGGACAAGTGAGCAATTCTTC
TRBJ2-1	-	-	TRBV5-3	12	CARSLAGNEQFF	TGTGCCAGAAGCTTGGCCGGCAATGAGCAGTTCTTC
TRBJ1-4	TRBD1	-	TRBV4-2	16	CASSLTPGTGGEKLFF	TGTGCCAGCAGCCTTACTCCCGGGACAGGGGGGGAAAAACTGTTTTTT
TRBJ2-3	-	-	TRBV7-9	11	CASAEADTQYF	TGTGCCAGCGCAGAGGCGGATACGCAGTATTTT
TRBJ2-2	TRBD2	-	TRBV5-4	16	CASSLASGSWSGELFF	TGTGCCAGCAGCTTGGCTAGCGGGAGTTGGTCCGGGGAGCTGTTTTTT
TRBJ2-1	TRBD2	-	TRBV2	16	CASSRLAESSYNEQFF	TGTGCCAGCAGCAGACTAGCGGAGAGCTCCTACAATGAGCAGTTCTTC
TRBJ2-1	-	-	TRBV28	11	CASSLSRGQFF	TGTGCCAGCAGTTTATCCAGGGGCCAGTTCTTC
TRBJ1-5	-	-	TRBV10-3	13	CAISEVSNQPQHF	TGTGCCATCAGTGAGGTGAGCAATCAGCCCCAGCATTTT
TRBJ1-1	-	few	TRBV6-5	14	CASSYSWGHTEAFF	TGTGCCAGCAGTTACTCGTGGGGTCACACTGAAGCTTTCTTT
TRBJ1-2	-	-	TRBV29-1	16	CSVEYITGTHEMSYTF	TGCAGCGTAGAGTATATAACCGGGACCCATGAGATGAGCTACACCTTC
TRBJ1-1	-	few	TRBV27	13	CASSLPGHTEAFF	TGTGCCAGCAGTTTACCGGGGCACACTGAAGCTTTCTTT
TRBJ2-1	TRBD2	-	TRBV25-1	15	CASSELAGDYNEQFF	TGTGCCAGCAGTGAACTAGCGGGAGACTACAATGAGCAGTTCTTC
TRBJ1-1	TRBD1	once	TRBV29-1	14	CSVVPGTANTEAFF	TGCAGCGTTGTTCCCGGGACAGCGAACACTGAAGCTTTCTTT
TRBJ2-3	-	-	TRBV6-5	15	CASSYGAGGRDTQYF	TGTGCCAGCAGTTACGGAGCGGGTGGGAGGGATACGCAGTATTTT
TRBJ1-1	TRBD1	-	TRBV7-9	17	CASSPDRGGIMNTEAFF	TGTGCCAGCAGCCCAGACAGGGGCGGCATCATGAACACTGAAGCTTTCTTT
TRBJ2-7	TRBD1	-	TRBV5-6	16	CASRLHGTGSGYEQYF	TGTGCCAGCAGACTACACGGGACAGGGTCCGGCTACGAGCAGTACTTC
TRBJ2-3	TRBD2	-	TRBV5-4	18	CASSLGALAGGRTDTQYF	TGTGCCAGCAGCTTGGGGGCTCTAGCGGGAGGACGCACAGATACGCAGTATTTT
TRBJ2-3	-	-	TRBV27	13	CASTPRFTDTQYF	TGTGCCAGCACCCCCAGGTTCACAGATACGCAGTATTTT
TRBJ2-7	-	-	TRBV27	17	CASSLQSPTGFSYEQYF	TGTGCCAGCAGTTTACAATCCCCAACAGGGTTCTCCTACGAGCAGTACTTC
TRBJ1-2	-	once	TRBV28	12	CASRGGAFGYTF	TGTGCCAGCAGGGGGGGGGCGTTTGGCTACACCTTC
TRBJ2-1	-	-	TRBV27	11	CASSLGGHQFF	TGTGCCAGCAGTTTAGGCGGACACCAGTTCTTC
TRBJ2-2	TRBD1	-	TRBV2	15	CASRPTGANTGELFF	TGTGCCAGCAGACCGACAGGGGCGAACACCGGGGAGCTGTTTTTT
TRBJ2-7	-	once	TRBV10-3	11	CAISGTSEQYF	TGTGCCATCAGTGGGACCAGCGAGCAGTACTTC
TRBJ2-7	TRBD1	-	TRBV29-1	13	CSVTGTGSYEQYF	TGCAGTGTAACCGGGACAGGAAGCTACGAGCAGTACTTC